A single sample is the source of the 22 T cell receptor beta chains below, sequenced in a study of PD-L1 blockade in urothelial cancer. Regarding time point: peripheral blood 6 weeks after treatment start. Sequencing was performed with immunoSEQ multiplex PCR; in TCRdb, only in-frame clones are kept and a portion is missing. The repertoire consists of 90,000 to 130,000 clones, with under 95% occurring once and the leading ten covering around 4%. Here the sequenced sample was PBMCs, taken around atezolizumab (anti-PD-L1) treatment. All receptors come from a man between 60 and 75 years old with urothelial cancer.

The chain has TRBV6-7 and TRBJ1-5; no reliable D call. TRBV6-7 is given ORF status, its function remaining uncertain. V shed 8 bases and J shed 1 base, with 12 bases lying between them. The CDR3 is 14 amino acids. This CDR3 is CASPRSQSNQPQHF. CDR3 nucleotides: TGTGCCAGCCCCCGATCTCAGAGCAATCAGCCCCAGCATTTT.

This clone showed up just once. The rearrangement uses TRBV11-2 and TRBJ2-3; the D is unclear. Germline CDR1 is SGHAT and CDR2 is FQNNGV. V was cut by 0 bases and J by 8 bases, with 9 bases left in between. The CDR3 runs to 13 residues. The CDR3 spells CASSLEVGSTQYF. The CDR3 nucleotides read TGTGCCAGCAGCTTAGAGGTGGGCTCTACGCAGTATTTT.

This chain connects TRBV7-9 to TRBJ2-3; D is unclear. CDR3 length: 15 residues. CDR1 and CDR2 (germline): SEHNR, FQNEAQ (reference sequence). Deletions cut 3 bases from V and 3 bases from J, with 13 bases between. The CDR3 sequence is CASSFGGVRTDTQYF. In nucleotides, the CDR3 is TGTGCCAGCAGCTTCGGCGGCGTAAGGACAGATACGCAGTATTTT.

The J gene is TRBJ2-3, the V gene TRBV6-1; the match to TRBD2 covers 10 bases. CDR1 is MNHNS, CDR2 SASEGT, per germline. The CDR3 is made up of 15 amino acids. The V and J ends lost 9 bases and 5 bases, in that order; junction bases with no gene match: 11. CDR3 in DNA: TGTGCCAGTTCATTGAGCGGGGGGGGGAGAGATACGCAGTATTTT. This codes for CASSLSGGGRDTQYF.

CDR3 region: CASSLNFGGGYEQYF. As DNA, the CDR3 is TGTGCCAGCAGCTTGAACTTTGGGGGAGGCTACGAGCAGTACTTC. The chain is built from TRBV5-8 and TRBJ2-7, with D maybe TRBD2 (6 bases). The CDR3 contains 15 residues. Per germline, CDR1 SGHTS and CDR2 YDEGEE. Trimming stripped 1 base from V and 3 bases from J, with 14 bases between.

This clone was detected once. This sequence joins TRBV5-3 and TRBJ2-5, with D possibly being TRBD1 (6 bases). TRBV5-3 is known as an ORF, though its function is uncertain. The CDR3 runs 14 residues. V was trimmed by 1 base and J by 4 bases, leaving 11 bases between them. CDR3 sequence reads: CARSLRDTSETQYF. CDR3 in DNA: TGTGCCAGAAGCTTGAGGGACACATCAGAGACCCAGTACTTC.

This clone was counted once. V usage is TRBV18 and J usage is TRBJ1-2, with TRBD1 identical over 8 bases. CDR1 and CDR2 from the germline V gene are KGHSH and LQKENI. This CDR3 region has 16 residues. The V gene end was trimmed by 0 bases and the J gene end by 7 bases; junction bases not matched to a gene: 10. The CDR3 reads CASSPPSTGAAGGYTF. The CDR3 DNA sequence: TGTGCCAGCTCACCACCGTCGACAGGGGCAGCGGGTGGCTACACCTTC.

V gene TRBV10-1 combines with J gene TRBJ1-1; D unclear. Trimming left V 0 bases short and J 4 bases short, with 12 bases between. Germline CDR1 reads WNHNN; CDR2 reads SYGVQD (reference sequence). CDR3 size: 15 residues. CDR3 protein: CASSESGVAGTEAFF. CDR3 nucleotides: TGCGCCAGCAGTGAGTCGGGCGTTGCTGGCACTGAAGCTTTCTTT.

This sequence joins TRBV29-1 and TRBJ2-1; D gene unclear. CDR3 size: 15 residues. V lost 2 bases and J 1 base, leaving 12 bases between the germline ends. Looked up from germline, CDR1 is SQVTM and CDR2 is ANQGSEA. The DNA of the CDR3 is TGCAGCGTTGAATACCAGCGCGCGTCCTACAATGAGCAGTTCTTC. As protein: CSVEYQRASYNEQFF.

The V and J genes are TRBV7-3 and TRBJ2-3, with D possibly TRBD2 on 6 matching bases. This CDR3 spans 13 amino acids. Germline CDR1 is SGHTA and CDR2 is FQGTGA. Trimming shortened V by 10 bases and J by 5 bases, and 16 bases separated the two germline ends. In DNA form, the CDR3 reads TGTGCCACTAGCGTCGTTGCGCAAGATACGCAGTATTTT. Protein sequence: CATSVVAQDTQYF. The full variable domain, its missing parts supplied by reference TRBV7-3 and TRBJ2-3, is GAGVSQTPSNKVTEKGKYVELRCDPISGHTALYWYRQSLGQGPEFLIYFQGTGAADDSGLPNDRFFAVRPEGSVSTLKIQRTERGDSAVYLCATSVVAQDTQYFGPGTRLTVL.

Remarks on this clone: Other DNA sequences in this specimen translate into the identical CDR3. V usage is TRBV4-1 and J usage is TRBJ2-5, with 15 bases identical to TRBD2. The germline gives CDR1 MGHRA, CDR2 YSYEKL. This CDR3 spans 16 amino acids. J gave up 1 base and V 3 bases, and 0 bases lay outside the gene matches. As DNA, the CDR3 is TGCGCCAGCAGCCAGGGACTAGCGGGGGGCCAAGAGACCCAGTACTTC. This codes for CASSQGLAGGQETQYF.

The chain employs TRBV2 and TRBJ1-5; 8 bases agree with TRBD1. CDR1 SNHLY and CDR2 FYNNEI come from the germline V gene. This CDR3 spans 13 amino acids. Trimming cost V 7 bases and J 7 bases; bases outside gene matches: 6. CDR3 in DNA: TGTGCCAGCAAGACAGGGGCAGGCCAGCCCCAGCATTTT. This gives the protein CASKTGAGQPQHF.

The rearrangement uses TRBV6-1 and TRBJ2-7; the D gene is possibly TRBD1 (5 bases). The CDR3 length is 13 residues. The germline V gene has CDR1 MNHNS and CDR2 SASEGT. Between the trimmed V and J ends, which lost 5 bases and 0 bases, there was a span of 8 bases. The CDR3, as DNA: TGTGCCAGCAGTACAGGATCCTCCTACGAGCAGTACTTC. This translates into CASSTGSSYEQYF.

This chain connects TRBV12-5 to TRBJ1-1; D ambiguous. V was pared by 2 bases and J by 2 bases, with 15 bases between. The V gene's germline CDR1 is LGHNT and CDR2 FRNRAP. This CDR3 spans 16 amino acids. CDR3 nucleotide sequence: TGTGCTAGTGGTTTGTGGCGGGCGGTAAAAAACACTGAAGCTTTCTTT. Protein sequence: CASGLWRAVKNTEAFF. Variable domain in full (rest from reference TRBV12-5 and TRBJ1-1): DARVTQTPRHKVTEMGQEVTMRCQPILGHNTVFWYRQTMMQGLELLAYFRNRAPLDDSGMPKDRFSAEMPDATLATLKIQPSEPRDSAVYFCASGLWRAVKNTEAFFGQGTRLTVV.

This chain uses TRBV5-4 with TRBJ1-2; 10 bases map to TRBD1. Germline assignment: CDR1 SGHNT and CDR2 YYREEE (reference sequence). V dropped 0 bases and J dropped 2; count of bases not matched to a gene: 1. This CDR3 contains 15 residues. CDR3 residues: CASSLGQGANYGYTF. CDR3 nucleotide sequence: TGTGCCAGCAGCTTGGGACAGGGGGCGAACTATGGCTACACCTTC.

The chain's CDR3 is CASNPRQGRPYGYTF. In DNA form, the CDR3 reads TGTGCCAGCAACCCCCGACAGGGGAGGCCCTATGGCTACACCTTC. The chain recombines TRBV7-2 with TRBJ1-2; 8 bases are shared with TRBD1. The CDR3 totals 15 residues. CDR1 SGHTA and CDR2 FQGNSA come from the germline V gene. V lost 7 bases and J lost 4; bases outside the gene matches: 11.

The chain joins TRBV7-7 to TRBJ2-2; 8 positions match TRBD2. The CDR3 has 16 residues. Germline CDR1 is SSHAT and CDR2 is FNYEAQ (reference sequence). Germline trimming cut 5 bases from V and 7 bases from J; bases unmatched to any gene: 12. The CDR3 spells CASSPSAGAGGGELFF. CDR3 nucleotide sequence: TGTGCCAGCAGCCCCTCAGCGGGGGCGGGGGGCGGGGAGCTGTTTTTT.

The chain employs TRBV6-5 and TRBJ1-5, with D possibly TRBD1 on 5 matching bases. There are 14 residues in the CDR3. V was shortened by 6 bases and J by 2 bases, with 11 bases between the two germline ends. Per the germline V gene, CDR1 is MNHEY and CDR2 is SVGAGI. The CDR3 sequence: CASRRTGRNQPQHF. CDR3 DNA: TGTGCCAGCAGGCGCACAGGACGCAATCAGCCCCAGCATTTT.

The chain carries TRBV28 and TRBJ1-3; D ambiguous. Germline V lookup: CDR1 MDHEN, CDR2 SYDVKM. This CDR3 contains 16 residues. Deletions cut 5 bases from V and 0 bases from J, with 14 bases between. CDR3 DNA: TGTGCCAGCAGTGACCCAGGCCGAGACTCTGGAAACACCATATATTTT. Protein: CASSDPGRDSGNTIYF.

The CDR3: CASSFLGTGPSGNTIYF. The CDR3 nucleotides are TGTGCCAGCTCATTCCTTGGGACAGGGCCCTCTGGAAACACCATATATTTT. This chain connects TRBV18 to TRBJ1-3; TRBD1 aligns across 9 bases. The V gene's germline CDR1 is KGHSH and CDR2 LQKENI. V shed 5 bases and J 0 bases; nucleotides not matched to a gene: 8. This CDR3 is 17 amino acids long.

The chain couples TRBV7-2 to TRBJ2-5; no firm D call. This CDR3 has 12 residues. CDR1 SGHTA and CDR2 FQGNSA come from the germline V gene. Trimming removed 3 bases from V and 5 bases from J, with 7 bases in between. The CDR3 here is CASSFPQETQYF. CDR3 sequence (DNA): TGTGCCAGCAGCTTTCCCCAGGAGACCCAGTACTTC. Variable domain in full (rest from reference TRBV7-2 and TRBJ2-5): GAGVSQSPSNKVTEKGKDVELRCDPISGHTALYWYRQSLGQGLEFLIYFQGNSAPDKSGLPSDRFSAERTGGSVSTLTIQRTQQEDSAVYLCASSFPQETQYFGPGTRLLVL.

The DNA of the CDR3 is TGTGCCAGCAGCCCAGGGCAGGGGTCTTATTATACGCAGTATTTT. Its protein product is CASSPGQGSYYTQYF. The rearrangement links TRBV7-2 to TRBJ2-3; D is perhaps TRBD1 (6 bases). The germline gives CDR1 SGHTA, CDR2 FQGNSA. Trimming took off 5 bases at V and 7 bases at J, with 19 bases between the two ends. There are 15 residues in the CDR3. Based on the CDR3 plus reference TRBV7-2 and TRBJ2-3, the full variable domain is GAGVSQSPSNKVTEKGKDVELRCDPISGHTALYWYRQSLGQGLEFLIYFQGNSAPDKSGLPSDRFSAERTGGSVSTLTIQRTQQEDSAVYLCASSPGQGSYYTQYFGPGTRLTVL.